A single T cell receptor beta chain is shown here with its context. Trimming pared 0 bases from V and 6 bases from J, leaving 11 bases between. Per the germline V gene, CDR1 is MNHEY and CDR2 is SVGAGI. The CDR3 totals 15 residues. The entry originates in a study of ipilimumab plus nivolumab after autologous stem cell transplantation. About the research overall: The myeloma cohort included high-risk transplant-naive patients and patients relapsing within 3 years of a first autologous transplant.

Assay used: immunoSEQ multiplex PCR; TCRdb lists only in-frame clones, some missing. The sample lists tens of thousands of clones; nearly 90% were seen once. Sequencing was performed on PBMCs, taken in a trial of ipilimumab plus nivolumab as post-transplant consolidation. This clonotype was obtained from a male donor with multiple myeloma. This chain joins TRBV6-5 and TRBJ1-4; maybe TRBD1 (5 bases). The DNA of the CDR3 is TGTGCCAGCAGTTACTCACGGGGGGGGGATGAAAAACTGTTTTTT. Amino acid sequence: CASSYSRGGDEKLFF.